Each of the 22 T cell receptor beta chains below was sequenced from the same sample in a study of cytomegalovirus exposure and HLA in healthy donors. PCR amplification relied on 60 Vbeta primers (plus 13 Jbeta primers). Method: immunoSEQ multiplex PCR; TCRdb's copy keeps in-frame clones and lacks some. This table holds 150,000 to 200,000 clones, approximately 80% found once. Sequencing was carried out using PBMCs. All receptors derive from a girl under 18 in good health and CMV-seropositive.

This chain connects TRBV27 to TRBJ2-1; D is possibly TRBD2 (6 bases). V was shortened by 3 bases and J by 3 bases, with 15 bases between the two germline ends. This CDR3 is built from 16 residues. Germline CDR1 reads MNHEY; CDR2 reads SMNVEV (reference sequence). The chain's CDR3 is CASSFLGLGGYNEQFF. The CDR3 DNA reads as TGTGCCAGCAGTTTCCTTGGACTCGGGGGCTACAATGAGCAGTTCTTC.

The V call is TRBV7-6, the J call TRBJ1-1; tentatively, D is TRBD1 (5 bases). Germline CDR1 reads SGHVS; CDR2 reads FNYEAQ. The CDR3 totals 15 residues. Trimming stripped 3 bases from V and 4 bases from J, with 15 bases between. CDR3: CASSLGGDGGTEAFF. CDR3 in DNA: TGTGCCAGCAGCTTGGGCGGGGACGGCGGCACTGAAGCTTTCTTT.

This clone was observed once. V and J are TRBV19 and TRBJ2-7, with D hard to call. CDR1 is LNHDA, CDR2 SQIVND, per germline (reference sequence). This CDR3 is built from 13 residues. The V end was cut by 6 bases, the J end by 3 bases, with 12 bases between. In DNA, the CDR3 is TGTGCCAGTAGCCTTCTACCGGGCTACGAGCAGTACTTC. This translates into CASSLLPGYEQYF. Supplemented by reference TRBV19 and TRBJ2-7, the full variable domain reads DGGITQSPKYLFRKEGQNVTLSCEQNLNHDAMYWYRQDPGQGLRLIYYSQIVNDFQKGDIAEGYSVSREKKESFPLTVTSAQKNPTAFYLCASSLLPGYEQYFGPGTRLTVT.

CDR3 amino acids: CASSQVALHAYNEQFF. The DNA for the CDR3 is TGCGCCAGCAGCCAAGTCGCGTTGCATGCCTACAATGAGCAGTTCTTC. The chain joins TRBV4-3 to TRBJ2-1; D is unresolved. CDR1 is LGHNA and CDR2 is YSLEER in the germline V gene. Trimming cost V 1 base and J 2 bases, with 12 bases left between them. The CDR3 sequence is 16 residues long.

This clone was seen only a few times. This chain uses TRBV5-5 with TRBJ2-7, with D unresolved. V was shortened by 3 bases and J by 0 bases, with 7 bases between the two germline ends. The CDR3 has 13 residues. Germline loops: CDR1 SGHKS, CDR2 YYEKEE (reference sequence). This chain's CDR3 is CASSWLVSYEQYF. In DNA form, the CDR3 reads TGTGCCAGCAGCTGGCTCGTCTCCTACGAGCAGTACTTC.

The chain has TRBV5-1 and TRBJ1-1; 8 bases line up with TRBD1. V shed 6 bases, J shed 3 bases, and the junction held 4 bases outside the gene matches. Germline V gene lookup returns CDR1 SGHRS and CDR2 YFSETQ. The CDR3 is made up of 13 amino acids. The CDR3 loop reads CASTGGFDTEAFF. CDR3 sequence (DNA): TGCGCCAGCACAGGGGGCTTTGACACTGAAGCTTTCTTT. The variable domain in full, with the rest retrieved from reference TRBV5-1 and TRBJ1-1, is KAGVTQTPRYLIKTRGQQVTLSCSPISGHRSVSWYQQTPGQGLQFLFEYFSETQRNKGNFPGRFSGRQFSNSRSEMNVSTLELGDSALYLCASTGGFDTEAFFGQGTRLTVV.

This clone showed up just a few times. This chain connects TRBV2 to TRBJ1-1; D is perhaps TRBD1 (6 bases). V lost 6 bases to trimming and J lost 0 bases, with 11 bases between them. The CDR3 is 14 residues long. The germline gives CDR1 SNHLY, CDR2 FYNNEI. CDR3 sequence reads: CASRGGQLNTEAFF. CDR3 nucleotides: TGTGCCAGCAGGGGTGGACAGTTGAACACTGAAGCTTTCTTT.

The chain combines TRBV7-9 with TRBJ2-3; 7 bases are shared with TRBD2. Germline V gene data show CDR1 as SEHNR and CDR2 as FQNEAQ (reference sequence). Trimming cost V 1 base and J 0 bases; bases outside gene matches: 4. The CDR3 is made up of 16 amino acids. The CDR3 DNA follows: TGTGCCAGCAGCTTAGGGATTAGCGGGAGCACAGATACGCAGTATTTT. Translation: CASSLGISGSTDTQYF.

This chain connects TRBV11-2 to TRBJ1-2, with D unresolved. The germline CDR1 and CDR2 sequences are SGHAT and FQNNGV. The V gene lost 3 bases and the J gene lost 6 bases, with 5 bases spanning the gap. The CDR3 consists of 11 residues. The DNA of the CDR3 is TGTGCCAGCAGCTTCCTAAATGGCTACACCTTC. It translates to CASSFLNGYTF.

J is TRBJ2-1 and V is TRBV10-1, with 7 bases that match TRBD2. V lost 7 bases and J lost 5; bases outside the gene matches: 14. Germline-derived CDR1 and CDR2 are WNHNN and SYGVQD (reference sequence). The CDR3 loop spans 16 amino acids. This CDR3 is CASILSSGYLDNEQFF. The CDR3 DNA sequence: TGCGCCAGCATCCTGAGTAGCGGGTATTTAGACAATGAGCAGTTCTTC.

This rearrangement joins TRBV5-1 to TRBJ2-1, with 12 nucleotides matching TRBD2. The CDR3 consists of 17 residues. Germline CDR1 reads SGHRS; CDR2 reads YFSETQ. V lost 4 bases and J lost 3; bases outside the gene matches: 8. This chain's CDR3 is CASSLEGLAGLYNEQFF. CDR3 coding DNA: TGCGCCAGCAGCCTTGAAGGACTAGCGGGACTCTACAATGAGCAGTTCTTC.

This chain uses TRBV19 with TRBJ2-7; D possibly corresponds to TRBD1 (6 bases). V lost 4 bases and J lost 2, with 12 bases in between. Per the germline V gene, CDR1 is LNHDA and CDR2 is SQIVND (reference sequence). The CDR3 contains 14 residues. CDR3 nucleotide sequence: TGTGCCAGTAGTACCCCTGGACAGACCTACGAGCAGTACTTC. Protein: CASSTPGQTYEQYF.

CDR3 loop: CASSFHSGTEAFF. CDR3 coding DNA: TGTGCCAGCAGCTTCCATAGCGGAACTGAAGCTTTCTTT. This sequence joins TRBV7-9 and TRBJ1-1; D ambiguous. The CDR3 consists of 13 residues. The ends were cut back, 3 bases at V and 5 bases at J, with 10 bases in the middle. Germline CDR1 and CDR2: SEHNR and FQNEAQ (reference sequence).

The genes are TRBV2 and TRBJ2-3, with TRBD2 matching over 10 bases. CDR3 length: 18 amino acids. Trimming removed 1 base from V and 1 base from J; junction bases left unmatched: 8. Germline V CDR1 and CDR2: SNHLY, FYNNEI. CDR3 sequence reads: CASSEGGIAGGGTDTQYF. DNA for the CDR3: TGTGCCAGCAGTGAAGGGGGAATAGCGGGAGGTGGCACAGATACGCAGTATTTT.

The chain joins TRBV6-1 to TRBJ1-2; 7 nucleotides line up with TRBD1. The length of the CDR3 is 13 residues. Germline lookup yields CDR1 MNHNS and CDR2 SASEGT. V trimming: 7 bases; J trimming: 2 bases; junction bases outside the gene matches: 4. The CDR3 protein is CASTSTGNYGYTF. The CDR3 DNA follows: TGTGCCAGCACATCGACAGGGAACTATGGCTACACCTTC.

V gene TRBV29-1 combines with J gene TRBJ1-1; tentative D call: TRBD1 (6 bases). Germline V gene lookup returns CDR1 SQVTM and CDR2 ANQGSEA. V was cut by 4 bases and J by 2 bases, with 17 bases left in between. The CDR3 consists of 15 residues. CDR3 protein: CSVGPTGQLNTEAFF. In nucleotides, the CDR3 is TGCAGCGTTGGCCCGACTGGACAGCTCAACACTGAAGCTTTCTTT.

The CDR3 spells CASSLSGEYEQYF. CDR3 nucleotides: TGTGCCAGCAGTTTATCGGGAGAATACGAGCAGTACTTC. The chain carries TRBV27 and TRBJ2-7; possibly TRBD2 for D (5 bases). In germline, CDR1 is MNHEY, CDR2 SMNVEV (reference sequence). The ends were cut back, 0 bases at V and 4 bases at J, with 7 bases in the middle. There are 13 residues in the CDR3.

CDR3 DNA sequence: TGTGCCAGCAGTGAATTCCCAAGCGGGGGGAGGTACAATGAGCAGTTCTTC. Its translation: CASSEFPSGGRYNEQFF. This chain links TRBV6-1 with TRBJ2-1, with 9 nucleotides matching TRBD2. CDR1 is MNHNS and CDR2 is SASEGT in the germline V gene. The junction had 9 bases not matched to a gene; V was cut back by 2 bases and J by 4 bases. The length of the CDR3 is 17 residues.

The DNA for the CDR3 is TGTGCCTGGAAAGGGGGGACTAGCGGGAGTGGGGCCTACGAGCAGTACTTC. It specifies CAWKGGTSGSGAYEQYF. This chain connects TRBV30 to TRBJ2-7; 14 bases map to TRBD2. Germline CDR1 and CDR2: GTSNPN and SVGIG (reference sequence). The CDR3 sequence is 17 residues long. Trimming took 4 bases from V and 2 from J; bases not matched to a gene: 10.

The chain employs TRBV7-2 and TRBJ1-1; 7 bases agree with TRBD1. The ends lost 1 base at V and 8 bases at J; junction bases unmatched: 4. The CDR3 totals 13 residues. CDR1 SGHTA and CDR2 FQGNSA come from the germline V gene. As DNA, the CDR3 is TGTGCCAGCAGCTTAGTTGGGACAGCCGAAGCTTTCTTT. Protein product: CASSLVGTAEAFF.

V gene TRBV10-3 combines with J gene TRBJ2-4; TRBD2 is a possible D gene (5 bases). Germline CDR1 and CDR2: ENHRY and SYGVKD. The CDR3 has 14 residues. V shed 4 bases and J shed 0 bases, with 7 bases lying between them. CDR3 sequence (DNA): TGTGCCATCAGTGGGACTTTAGCCAAAAACATTCAGTACTTC. The encoded protein is CAISGTLAKNIQYF.

V gene TRBV14 combines with J gene TRBJ1-1; D remains ambiguous. With 0 bases removed from V and 1 base from J, the gap between germline ends came to 9 bases. CDR1 is SGHDN, CDR2 FVKESK, per germline. CDR3 length: 15 residues. CDR3 DNA sequence: TGTGCCAGCAGCCAAGAGATAGCTGGGAACACTGAAGCTTTCTTT. Translating gives CASSQEIAGNTEAFF.